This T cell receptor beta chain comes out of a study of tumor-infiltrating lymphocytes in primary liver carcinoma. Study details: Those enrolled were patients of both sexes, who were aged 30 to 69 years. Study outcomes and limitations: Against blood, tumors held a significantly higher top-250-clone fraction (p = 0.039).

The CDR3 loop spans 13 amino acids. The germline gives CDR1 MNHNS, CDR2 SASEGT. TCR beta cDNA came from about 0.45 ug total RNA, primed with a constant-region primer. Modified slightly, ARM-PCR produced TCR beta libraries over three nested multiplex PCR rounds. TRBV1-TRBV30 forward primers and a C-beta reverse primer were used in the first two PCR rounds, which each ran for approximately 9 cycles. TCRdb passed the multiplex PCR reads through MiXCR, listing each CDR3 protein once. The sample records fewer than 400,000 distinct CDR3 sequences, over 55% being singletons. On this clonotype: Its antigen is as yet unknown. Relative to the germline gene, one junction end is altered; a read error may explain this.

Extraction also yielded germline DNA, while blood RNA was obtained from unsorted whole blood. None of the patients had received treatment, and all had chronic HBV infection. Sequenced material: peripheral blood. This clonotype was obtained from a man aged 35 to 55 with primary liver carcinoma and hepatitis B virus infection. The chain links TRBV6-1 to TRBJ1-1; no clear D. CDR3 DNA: TGTGCCAGCAGGATGGGTCGGAACACTGAAGTTTTCTTT. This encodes CASRMGRNTEVFF.